The 6 T cell receptor beta chains in this list originate from one sample, sequenced in a study of CD8 T cells in ankylosing spondylitis. TCRdb called the 5' RACE reads again in MiXCR, with one record for every CDR3 protein. In the table there are fewer than 400,000 distinct CDR3 sequences, over 12% of which are singletons. Sequenced: blood, either unsorted or a sorted T cell fraction (not recorded which). Receptors originate from a male donor with ankylosing spondylitis or in good health (not recorded which).

The chain carries TRBV5-1 and TRBJ2-3; 7 positions match TRBD2. There are 17 residues in the CDR3. Germline V gives CDR1 SGHRS, CDR2 YFSETQ. J lost 5 bases, V lost 1 base, and 13 bases had no gene match. This CDR3 is CASSLKVNGGGGDTQYF. CDR3 in DNA: TGCGCCAGCAGCTTGAAGGTCAATGGCGGGGGAGGAGATACGCAGTATTTT.

The V gene is TRBV5-6, the J gene TRBJ2-1; D perhaps matches TRBD2 (5 bases). Germline assignment: CDR1 SGHDT and CDR2 YYEEEE. The CDR3 runs to 11 residues. V was trimmed by 2 bases and J by 9 bases, leaving 6 bases between them. The DNA of the CDR3 is TGTGCCAGCAGCTTCGCGGGTGAGCAGTTCTTC. It translates to CASSFAGEQFF.

The chain has TRBV20-1 and TRBJ1-1; TRBD1 is a possible D gene (6 bases). The CDR3 extends over 13 amino acids. V lost 6 bases to trimming and J lost 4 bases, with 15 bases between them. From germline, CDR1 is DFQATT and CDR2 SNEGSKA (reference sequence). CDR3 sequence reads: CSARGQWGTEAFF. CDR3 nucleotides: TGCAGTGCCCGAGGACAGTGGGGCACTGAAGCTTTCTTT.

The V gene is TRBV12-3 or TRBV12-4, the J gene TRBJ1-1; perhaps TRBD1 as D (5 bases). The CDR3 totals 14 residues. V lost 3 bases and J lost 2, with 10 bases in between. CDR3 nucleotides: TGTGCCAGCAGTTTTATGACAGACAACACTGAAGCTTTCTTT. It is translated as CASSFMTDNTEAFF.

The CDR3 DNA is TGTGCCAGCAGCCAAGATCTTACCCGGGAGAATGAGCAGTTCTTC. This gives the protein CASSQDLTRENEQFF. The chain couples TRBV4-2 to TRBJ2-1; weak D call: TRBD2 (6 bases). Trimming took off 0 bases at V and 7 bases at J, with 13 bases between the two ends. The CDR3 runs 15 residues. CDR1 is LGHNA and CDR2 is YNFKEQ in the germline V gene.

This clonotype was detected only a few times. The chain uses TRBV2 and TRBJ2-1; weak D call: TRBD1 (6 bases). V was clipped by 6 bases and J by 3 bases, with 6 bases between them. CDR3 length equals 12 residues. CDR1 is SNHLY, CDR2 FYNNEI, per germline. The chain's CDR3 is CASRTGYNEQFF. Written as DNA, the CDR3 is TGTGCCAGCAGGACAGGCTACAATGAGCAGTTCTTC.